The T cell receptor (beta chain) under discussion was sequenced for a study of shared T cell receptors in the human thymus. This CDR3 has 17 amino acids. Germline lookup yields CDR1 LNHNV and CDR2 YYDKDF (reference sequence). The V end was cut by 1 base, the J end by 3 bases, with 15 bases between. Sequencing used immunoSEQ multiplex PCR; TCRdb keeps in-frame clones, though not all of them. The repertoire includes roughly 660,000 clones, more than 75% of them detected once, and about 0.01% sits in the top ten. The same specimen was also included in a second study, on human thymus T cells. That work adds: The donor group consisted of healthy Finnish infants who were having corrective surgery for congenital heart defects. Thymic resections from corrective heart surgery supplied the tissue. Thymic and blood repertoires appeared to show biased V and J gene usage. Thymic repertoires from unrelated individuals overlapped highly, related research reported.

The J gene is TRBJ2-2, the V gene TRBV15, with D perhaps TRBD1 (6 bases). The TCR sequence derives from a boy younger than two with a congenital heart defect. The sequenced sample was thymocytes. In nucleotides, the CDR3 is TGTGCCACCAGCAGAGTGGGGCTTGGGGGCGACACCGGGGAGCTGTTTTTT. The encoded protein is CATSRVGLGGDTGELFF.